The text below deals with one TCR beta chain. Its specificity is not known. This sample was included in a study of T cell responses to AZD1222 COVID-19 vaccine. Study conclusions and caveats: With two AZD1222 doses given, Spike-specific TCR breadth and depth both rose.

This CDR3 has 11 residues. The V gene's germline CDR1 is MDHEN and CDR2 SYDVKM. V was trimmed by 7 bases and J by 9 bases, leaving 12 bases between them. Sequencing used immunoSEQ multiplex PCR; TCRdb keeps in-frame clones, though not all of them. The sample holds tens of thousands of clones, approximately 85% seen once. V usage is TRBV28 and J usage is TRBJ1-1, with D perhaps matching TRBD1 (6 bases). The sample consisted of peripheral blood, taken on day 0 of MenACWY control vaccination. The origin of this receptor is an adult in good health. This CDR3 reads CASNLRGKAFF. For the CDR3, the DNA is TGTGCCAGCAACCTCAGGGGTAAAGCTTTCTTT.